This T cell receptor (beta chain) was sequenced for a study of cytomegalovirus exposure and HLA in healthy donors (dated by TCRdb to 2015 to 2018). In the study overall: In an earlier analysis of 587 of the donors, about 270 Gb of sequence data and 117 million unique TCR beta sequences from roughly 200 million T cells were reported. Along with the approximately 670-subject first cohort, a separate validation cohort of 120 different subjects was used. To predict cytomegalovirus infection status, the study brought together high-throughput TCR immunosequencing, statistical association of individual TCRs with disease status, and machine learning. Typing coverage differed by locus: A, B, C, DRB1 and DQB1 were typed in roughly 620-640 donors, DQA1 in about 510, DPA1 in 600 to 610, and DPB1 in 400 to 480. Four to six DR-DQ haplotypes were handled as single units for association and clustering because linkage in the cohort was strong. Class I and class II HLA loci were covered by the typing at four-digit resolution. In the later analysis, no new phenotypic data were used to find candidate immune exposures; instead, reliance was placed on TCR beta sequences and their occurrence across donors. The study aimed to test whether signatures of past pathogen exposure could be identified by cataloging public T cell receptors. Across some 400 genotyped donors of the cohort, an average of about 250,000 unique TCR beta nucleotide sequences per donor were sequenced, and approximately 17% of those sequences were non-productive. All discovery cohort repertoires had been generated using a single sequencing platform. To decide whether each TCR beta V gene segment behaved as functional or pseudogenic, an earlier analysis of some 580 of the donors relied on high-throughput TCR beta sequencing. The genetic ancestry cluster associated with self-reported Caucasian donors included around four fifths of the 398 genotyped donors. The study used immunosequencing to profile the T cell repertoires of 600 to 850 subjects and linked those repertoires to cytomegalovirus serostatus. Approximately 300 gigabases of sequencing data and 70 million to 95 million unique TCR sequences made up an early release that covered around 640 HLA-typed donors. Alongside the repertoire data, information on donor age, sex, ethnicity and CMV serostatus was compiled. A later genetic analysis took genome-wide SNP genotypes for about three fifths of the roughly 700 donors and used that subset as a discovery cohort. A later analysis re-analyzed previously published TCR beta repertoires from 650 to 800 donors and added high-resolution HLA genotyping to study TCR occurrence patterns.

Results the study describes overall, beyond this receptor: A total of fewer than 200 TCR beta chains were listed by the study as associated with cytomegalovirus. A later analysis found that TCR association rates varied across HLA loci, with DRB1 alleles showing the most associated TCRs and HLA-C alleles the fewest. Several of the top co-occurrence clusters appeared to be linked to parvovirus B19, influenza, CMV and Epstein-Barr virus, according to a later analysis. In this cohort, only TCR beta chains were sequenced, and detectable features were limited by the absence of alpha or paired-chain data. In a later analysis, most CMV-associated TCR beta chains were found to appear HLA-restricted, with HLA associations seemingly driven largely by CMV exposure. Some IMGT-functional V segments, including TRBV6-2 and TRBV6-3, could not be told apart with the 87-base-pair reads, so those segments were excluded. Three of the identified cytomegalovirus-associated TCR beta chains were confirmed in vitro to be specific for cytomegalovirus antigens. The authors suggested that the approach could potentially be generalized to other disease states and immunological phenotypes. A further reported finding was that TCR beta sequences accurately predicted the HLA-A and HLA-B alleles for most subjects in the first cohort. An earlier analysis of several hundred of the donors showed that most TCR beta V segments appeared in productive rearrangements either about 90% or about 30% of the time, which broadly matched IMGT annotations. A cluster of highly shared sequence variants was judged likely to be a technical artifact of the sequencing pipeline. In a later genetic analysis, a missense DCLRE1C variant was associated with V-gene and J-gene trimming of TCR beta chains, and the association was replicated in an independent cohort. When HLA alleles, especially DR and DQ, strongly co-occurred, attributing TCR associations to individual alleles was difficult. Correlated functional status among segregating V segments might be attributable to linkage disequilibrium, but an unknown experimental factor could not be ruled out. A later genetic analysis reported fewer N-insertions in productive TCRs among donors in an Asian-associated ancestry cluster than the approximately 700-donor mean. Specific HLA alleles were associated with 16,951 TCR beta sequences at a false discovery rate of 0.05 in a later analysis. Across donors, most TCR sequences were observed very rarely, whereas some public TCRs were present in many individuals. Because some donors lacked HLA typing at each locus, the association tests relied only on the typed subset. For the cohort, immune exposure information was limited to CMV serostatus. Compared with equally common non-associated chains, HLA-associated TCR beta chains in a later analysis were more clonally expanded and had lower generation probabilities. The earlier analysis of 587 of the donors excluded roughly 16 rarely observed V segments, including chromosome 9 orphons, because counts were too low. Roughly uniform sequencing depth across donors was assumed in presence/absence analyses, although this assumption may not hold. In both the original and validation cohorts, the classifier was reported to diagnose cytomegalovirus status with high specificity and sensitivity.

The library was prepared using the immunoSEQ multiplex PCR assay. The multiplex PCR relied on a mix of 60 forward primers for TCR Vbeta segments and 13 reverse primers for TCR Jbeta segments. The CDR3 region of rearranged TCR beta genes was amplified from genomic DNA by a multiplex PCR assay. The Illumina HiSeq System was used to sequence the amplified TCR beta libraries as 87-base-pair reads. The original pipeline was this. A later analysis tallied 80 million to 95 million unique TCR beta chains across the 650 to 750 repertoires, and 10 million to 11 million of those chains were shared by two or more donors. To remove PCR and sequencing errors, raw reads were error-corrected and collapsed into unique sequences using a nearest-neighbor algorithm that merged closely related sequences. To assign V, D and J gene segments, CDR3 sequences were aligned to IMGT reference sequences. For a sequence to be retained, at least a six-nucleotide match to both a V gene segment and a J gene segment was required. Rearrangements were called productive when the CDR3 lacked stop codons and stayed in frame with V and J; all others were non-productive. Following IMGT convention, CDR3 was defined as the stretch from the second conserved V-encoded cysteine to the conserved J-encoded phenylalanine. The earlier analysis of 500 to 600 of the donors excluded sequences that lacked an unambiguous match to a single V gene segment. In an earlier analysis of approximately 500 of the donors, a V segment was called functional when productive rearrangements were above 56.7%, and segregating when the standard deviation between donors exceeded 5%. To diagnose cytomegalovirus status from the catalog of TCR beta chain sequences, a statistical classification framework was built. In a later analysis, TCR nucleotide sequences were compared against IMGT/GENE-DB human TR gene sequences so that V and J genes could be assigned. Using the TCRdist pipeline, a later analysis assigned CDR3 sequences along with most-parsimonious VDJ recombination scenarios. In a later analysis, each TCR beta chain was defined by its CDR3 amino acid sequence together with its V-gene family, and reads lacking a unique V-gene family were excluded. As a way to deal with suspected cross-contamination and a sequencing artifact, a later analysis dropped 450 to 600 nucleotide sequences that were highly shared and had low generation probability. In a later analysis, a clonal expansion index for each public chain was calculated from normalized within-repertoire ranks of inferred template counts. A later analysis computed generation probabilities with a VDJ recombination model fitted to out-of-frame rearrangements, and checked the results against IGoR. A later analysis scored TCR-TCR, TCR-HLA and TCR-CMV co-occurrence with hypergeometric tests, applying a repertoire-size bias correction to TCR pairs. A later analysis estimated false discovery rates by permuting HLA or CMV assignments 20 times. In a later analysis, co-occurring TCRs were grouped using DBSCAN, with TCRdist sequence similarity added in when clustering inside HLA-allele-positive subsets. For co-occurrence clustering, repertoires with fewer than 30,000 or more than 120,000 public chains were excluded, along with roughly 5 repertoires with anomalous nucleotide sharing. In TCRdb, the immuneACCESS table is reduced to in-frame sequences with V and J assigned. These tables do not hold every clone; where another copy was compared, an unresolved V gene accounts for under half, and the others remain unexplained. That table is the source of V, J and clone size, and D and trimming were worked out from the DNA. A total of about 160,000 clones appear in this sample, 60% to 80% of them only once. The ten largest clones take up 1.4% of the sample.

The cohort was made up of several hundred healthy bone marrow donors. At the time of sampling, all cohort members were nominally healthy, though unrecorded immune exposures were likely present. The donor tested CMV seronegative and was one of the 352 seronegative cohort members. A peripheral blood sample was collected from each donor, and TCR beta sequencing was performed on peripheral blood mononuclear cells. Genomic DNA extraction from the blood cell samples was performed with the Qiagen DNeasy Blood Extraction Kit. From V the trimming removes 5 bases and from J it removes 4 bases, while the gene matches leave 6 bases of the junction unaccounted for. Inclusive of the bounding cysteine and phenylalanine, the CDR3 is 14 residues long. The retained sequence is limited to the CDR3, 42 bases, with the frame set at the first base. The germline V gene provides CDR1 SGHAT and CDR2 FQNNGV. Remarks on this clone: Its antigen is not yet known. No clone much larger than this one lies a single base away; base qualities are absent.

The V and J genes are TRBV11-2 and TRBJ1-2; TRBD1 aligns with 8 central bases. The receptor was isolated from a male donor in good health and CMV-seronegative. The sequenced material came from PBMCs. Here the CDR3 is given as CASSAETGVYGYTF. In nucleotides, the sequence is TGTGCCAGCAGCGCGGAGACAGGGGTCTATGGCTACACCTTC.